Each of the 31 T cell receptor beta chains below was sequenced from the same sample in a study of blood T cells in healthy people across ages. With a J-beta primer mix and a sample-barcoded 5' primer, a second PCR ran about 7 to 12 cycles. TCRdb re-called the 5' RACE reads with MiXCR, one entry per CDR3 protein. The repertoire consists of about 640,000 distinct CDR3 sequences, with approximately 50% occurring once and the leading ten covering 30% to 45%. The specimen sequenced was blood. These receptors all stem from a man between 60 and 75 years old in good health.

The V and J genes are TRBV20-1 and TRBJ2-1, with D possibly matching TRBD2 (7 bases). The CDR3 extends over 16 amino acids. Per germline, CDR1 DFQATT and CDR2 SNEGSKA (reference sequence). Between the trimmed V and J ends, which lost 0 bases and 13 bases, there was a span of 25 bases. The DNA of the CDR3 is TGCAGTGCTAGAGATAGGGACACGACTAGCTCGAAGACCCAGTTCTTC. It specifies CSARDRDTTSSKTQFF.

V gene TRBV21-1 combines with J gene TRBJ2-5; whether TRBD2, the table's D call, matches the DNA was not checked. TRBV21-1 is termed a pseudogene. This CDR3 spans 15 amino acids. For the CDR3, the DNA is TGTGCCAGCAGCAGTCGGGGGGAGGACCCTAAGGCCCAGTACTTC. It translates to CASSSRGEDPKAQYF.

The CDR3 protein is CASSFEGAGLHEQYF. Written as DNA, the CDR3 is TGTGCCAGCAGTTTTGAGGGTGCGGGCTTACACGAGCAGTACTTC. The V gene is TRBV12-3 or TRBV12-4, the J gene TRBJ2-7, with a tentative D call TRBD2 (5 bases). V was clipped by 3 bases and J by 5 bases, with 17 bases between them. This CDR3 has 15 amino acids.

This clonotype was counted a few times. The CDR3 here is CASGLVLGAYNEQFF. CDR3 nucleotide sequence: TGTGCTAGTGGTTTGGTACTAGGGGCCTACAATGAGCAGTTCTTC. The chain joins TRBV12-5 to TRBJ2-1; D could derive from TRBD1 or TRBD2 (5 bases each). The CDR3 contains 15 residues. Trimming removed 0 bases at V and 2 bases at J, with 8 bases between. Germline CDR1 is LGHNT and CDR2 is FRNRAP. The whole variable domain, filled in from reference TRBV12-5 and TRBJ2-1, reads DARVTQTPRHKVTEMGQEVTMRCQPILGHNTVFWYRQTMMQGLELLAYFRNRAPLDDSGMPKDRFSAEMPDATLATLKIQPSEPRDSAVYFCASGLVLGAYNEQFFGPGTRLTVL.

This sequence joins TRBV6-1 and TRBJ1-6, with TRBD1 matching over 7 bases. Germline-derived CDR1 and CDR2 are MNHNS and SASEGT. The J segment lost 4 bases and the V segment lost 6 bases, leaving 6 bases of the junction unmatched. The CDR3 spans 15 residues. The CDR3 sequence: CASSKPGQYNSPLHF. The CDR3 bases are TGTGCCAGCAGCAAACCGGGACAGTATAATTCACCCCTCCACTTT.

The V and J genes are TRBV5-1 and TRBJ2-3, with D unclear. Trimming pared 1 base from V and 6 bases from J, leaving 12 bases between. CDR3 length equals 14 residues. Germline CDR1 and CDR2: SGHRS and YFSETQ. This CDR3 reads CASSLLTPTDTQYF. In nucleotides, the CDR3 is TGCGCCAGCAGCTTGTTGACACCAACGGATACGCAGTATTTT.

The chain employs TRBV10-3 and TRBJ1-3; D not resolved. V was shortened by 0 bases and J by 0 bases, with 12 bases between the two germline ends. CDR1 is ENHRY and CDR2 is SYGVKD in the germline V gene. This CDR3 spans 17 amino acids. CDR3 in DNA: TGTGCCATCAGTGAGTCGGGTGGAACGGACTCTGGAAACACCATATATTTT. It is translated as CAISESGGTDSGNTIYF.

In its sample, this clonotype was seen a few times. The chain links TRBV20-1 to TRBJ2-7; D is possibly TRBD2 (6 bases). Germline V gene sequence: CDR1 DFQATT, CDR2 SNEGSKA (reference sequence). Deletions cut 6 bases from V and 7 bases from J, with 22 bases between. CDR3 length equals 14 residues. The DNA of the CDR3 is TGCAGTGCCAGGGAGGTCTACCCTTACACTGAGCAGTACTTC. Its protein product is CSAREVYPYTEQYF.

This chain links TRBV12-3 or TRBV12-4 with TRBJ1-4, with a tentative D call TRBD1 (6 bases). This CDR3 is built from 16 residues. Trimming stripped 6 bases from V and 4 bases from J, with 18 bases between. In DNA, the CDR3 is TGTGCCAGCAGCTTCGGACAGAGAAGAGTTAATGAAAAACTGTTTTTT. Translation: CASSFGQRRVNEKLFF.

This clonotype came up a few times. This chain joins TRBV12-3 or TRBV12-4 and TRBJ2-7, with D unclear. The CDR3 covers 11 residues. V was shortened by 7 bases and J by 8 bases, with 12 bases between the two germline ends. The CDR3 spells CASTLGSKQYF. The CDR3 DNA follows: TGTGCCAGCACCCTCGGCAGTAAGCAGTACTTC.

This clonotype was seen a handful of times. J is TRBJ2-3 and V is TRBV29-1; D unresolved. Between the trimmed V and J ends, which lost 3 bases and 0 bases, there was a span of 7 bases. CDR1 is SQVTM and CDR2 is ANQGSEA in the germline V gene. This CDR3 comprises 13 residues. CDR3 loop: CSVDNQSTDTQYF. Here the CDR3 DNA reads TGCAGCGTTGATAACCAGAGCACAGATACGCAGTATTTT.

This clonotype was observed a handful of times. The chain combines TRBV6-5 with TRBJ2-5, with TRBD2 matching over 9 bases. The V gene's germline CDR1 is MNHEY and CDR2 SVGAGI. J gave up 1 base and V 6 bases, and 6 bases lay outside the gene matches. The CDR3 covers 15 residues. This CDR3 reads CASRQQAGGQETQYF. CDR3 coding DNA: TGTGCCAGCAGGCAGCAAGCGGGGGGCCAAGAGACCCAGTACTTC.

In this sample, this clonotype turned up a few times. The genes are TRBV29-1 and TRBJ2-5; D is uncertain. The CDR3 runs to 13 residues. V was cut by 0 bases and J by 5 bases, with 10 bases left in between. Looked up from germline, CDR1 is SQVTM and CDR2 is ANQGSEA. The CDR3 loop is CSVEDSGAETQYF. CDR3 in DNA: TGCAGCGTTGAAGATTCTGGCGCGGAGACCCAGTACTTC. The full variable domain, completed using reference TRBV29-1 and TRBJ2-5, is SAVISQKPSRDICQRGTSLTIQCQVDSQVTMMFWYRQQPGQSLTLIATANQGSEATYESGFVIDKFPISRPNLTFSTLTVSNMSPEDSSIYLCSVEDSGAETQYFGPGTRLLVL.

The sample holds a few counts of this clonotype. The rearrangement joins TRBV5-1 to TRBJ2-4; perhaps D is TRBD1 or TRBD2 (5 bases each). V dropped 0 bases and J dropped 0 bases, with 10 bases sitting between them. The V gene's germline CDR1 is SGHRS and CDR2 YFSETQ. The CDR3 runs to 16 residues. CDR3 DNA sequence: TGCGCCAGCAGCTTGGATCACGGGGCAGCCAAAAACATTCAGTACTTC. The encoded protein is CASSLDHGAAKNIQYF.

This clonotype appeared a few times. The chain joins TRBV11-2 to TRBJ2-1; 12 positions match TRBD2. With 4 bases clipped from V and 7 bases from J, the junction kept 5 bases outside the gene matches. The germline V gene has CDR1 SGHAT and CDR2 FQNNGV. This CDR3 has 15 residues. The chain's CDR3 is CASSSLAGGPNEQFF. CDR3 DNA sequence: TGTGCCAGCAGCTCCCTAGCGGGGGGGCCGAATGAGCAGTTCTTC.

V gene TRBV28 combines with J gene TRBJ1-6; TRBD1 might be the D (6 bases). V was cut by 6 bases and J by 11 bases, with 17 bases left in between. The CDR3 is 14 residues long. Looked up from germline, CDR1 is MDHEN and CDR2 is SYDVKM. The DNA for the CDR3 is TGTGCCAGCAGCTCCGCACAGGGATTCACACCCCTCCACTTT. Translated, it gives CASSSAQGFTPLHF.

This clonotype was detected once. This chain links TRBV29-1 with TRBJ2-5; D unclear. Germline assignment: CDR1 SQVTM and CDR2 ANQGSEA. CDR3 length: 13 amino acids. Trimming left V 6 bases short and J 2 bases short, with 13 bases between. Here the CDR3 reads CSVAGAIQETQYF. CDR3 sequence (DNA): TGCAGCGTGGCCGGAGCTATTCAAGAGACCCAGTACTTC.

This rearrangement joins TRBV29-1 to TRBJ2-3; D remains unclear. The germline V gene encodes CDR1 SQVTM and CDR2 ANQGSEA. V was cut by 5 bases and J by 4 bases, with 10 bases left in between. The CDR3 spans 12 residues. CDR3 region: CSVRLRPDTQYF. The CDR3, as DNA: TGCAGCGTTCGCCTTAGGCCAGATACGCAGTATTTT.

The V and J genes are TRBV13 and TRBJ2-2; perhaps TRBD1 as D (6 bases). CDR3 length equals 15 residues. Germline-derived CDR1 and CDR2 are PRHDT and FYEKMQ (reference sequence). Trimming shortened V by 2 bases and J by 1 base, and 8 bases separated the two germline ends. This chain's CDR3 is CASSLYRENTGELFF. As DNA, the CDR3 is TGTGCCAGCAGCTTATACAGGGAGAACACCGGGGAGCTGTTTTTT.

J is TRBJ2-3 and V is TRBV5-1; 12 bases align to TRBD2. V shed 0 bases, J shed 5 bases, and the junction held 4 bases outside the gene matches. Germline V gene data show CDR1 as SGHRS and CDR2 as YFSETQ. The CDR3 is 16 residues long. The CDR3 coding sequence is TGCGCCAGCAGCTTGGATCTAGCGGGGGGGCGAGATACGCAGTATTTT. This encodes CASSLDLAGGRDTQYF.

This rearrangement joins TRBV6-2 or TRBV6-3 to TRBJ1-6; tentatively, D is TRBD1 (5 bases). The CDR3 length is 15 residues. Trimming pared 4 bases from V and 9 bases from J, leaving 16 bases between. The germline V gene encodes CDR1 MNHEY and CDR2 SVGEGT. CDR3 in amino acids: CASSSPQGGRSPLHF. The DNA for the CDR3 is TGTGCCAGCAGTTCCCCGCAGGGTGGACGTTCACCCCTCCACTTT.

The chain uses TRBV7-8 and TRBJ1-5, with TRBD1 as a possible D gene (6 bases). The V and J ends lost 1 base and 5 bases respectively, with 15 bases between them. The CDR3 runs to 16 residues. CDR1 is SGHVS and CDR2 is FQNEAQ in the germline V gene. In DNA form, the CDR3 reads TGTGCCAGCAGCTTAGTCGGAGGGGGGCGCGATCAGCCCCAGCATTTT. Translation: CASSLVGGGRDQPQHF.

The V call is TRBV15, the J call TRBJ1-6; unclear D gene. This CDR3 region has 17 residues. The V end was cut by 3 bases, the J end by 10 bases, with 22 bases between. Germline V gene sequence: CDR1 LNHNV, CDR2 YYDKDF (reference sequence). This CDR3 is CATSSSSVWGEGSPLHF. CDR3 nucleotide sequence: TGTGCCACCAGCAGCTCTTCTGTCTGGGGAGAGGGATCACCCCTCCACTTT.

This clonotype was seen a few times. The V call is TRBV6-6, the J call TRBJ2-5; TRBD1 matches at 7 bases. The J segment lost 5 bases and the V segment lost 5 bases, leaving 5 bases of the junction unmatched. This CDR3 region has 13 residues. In germline, CDR1 is MNHNY, CDR2 SVGAGI (reference sequence). The chain's CDR3 is CASSQQGSETQYF. CDR3 bases: TGTGCCAGCAGTCAACAGGGGTCGGAGACCCAGTACTTC.

The rearrangement links TRBV7-9 to TRBJ2-5; D gene uncertain. TRBJ2-7 explains the end of the DNA better; the J call may be wrong. This CDR3 has 12 residues. Germline V gene sequence: CDR1 SEHNR, CDR2 FQNEAQ (reference sequence). The CDR3 reads CASSRDAYEQYF. CDR3 DNA: TGTGCCAGCAGTAGAGATGCCTACGAGCAGTACTTC.

This sequence joins TRBV6-6 and TRBJ1-1; TRBD1 might be the D (6 bases). Trimming removed 6 bases from V and 6 bases from J, with 20 bases in between. Germline V CDR1 and CDR2: MNHNY, SVGAGI (reference sequence). There are 15 residues in the CDR3. DNA of the CDR3: TGTGCCAGCAGGATACAGGGCCCGACGGGAGCTGAAGCTTTCTTT. Translation gives CASRIQGPTGAEAFF.

The gene calls are TRBV5-6 and TRBJ1-2; D uncertain. Germline V lookup: CDR1 SGHDT, CDR2 YYEEEE. Trimming shortened V by 4 bases and J by 4 bases, and 11 bases separated the two germline ends. The CDR3 is 13 amino acids. The CDR3 sequence is CASSPAQSYGYTF. The CDR3 DNA reads as TGTGCCAGCAGCCCAGCACAATCCTATGGCTACACCTTC.

V gene TRBV29-1 combines with J gene TRBJ2-2; 9 bases are a match to TRBD1. This CDR3 has 14 residues. Germline trimming cut 7 bases from V and 1 base from J; bases unmatched to any gene: 4. From germline, CDR1 is SQVTM and CDR2 ANQGSEA. The CDR3: CSARTGENTGELFF. The CDR3 region has the DNA TGCAGCGCCCGGACAGGGGAGAACACCGGGGAGCTGTTTTTT.

This clonotype came up a few times. The gene calls are TRBV6-2 or TRBV6-3 and TRBJ2-7, with D perhaps being TRBD1 or TRBD2 (5 bases each). TRBJ2-5 explains the end of the DNA better; the J call may be wrong. The CDR3 is made up of 14 amino acids. Germline V gene data show CDR1 as MNHEY and CDR2 as SVGEGT. This CDR3 reads CASSYLGRRETQYF. CDR3 in DNA: TGTGCCAGCAGTTACTTGGGACGGAGGGAGACCCAGTACTTC.

The chain recombines TRBV21-1 with TRBJ2-1; TRBD2, as called in the table, went unchecked against the DNA. TRBV21-1 is listed as a pseudogene. The CDR3 extends over 16 amino acids. The CDR3 loop reads CASPPATGSTNNEQFF. CDR3 coding DNA: TGTGCCAGTCCTCCCGCAACAGGATCAACAAACAATGAGCAGTTCTTC.

The chain joins TRBV6-5 to TRBJ2-1; 9 bases fit TRBD1. Germline V gives CDR1 MNHEY, CDR2 SVGAGI. CDR3 length: 14 residues. V gave up 6 bases and J gave up 10 bases; unmatched junction bases: 10. This CDR3 is CASSSGTGTGEQFF. The CDR3 DNA follows: TGTGCCAGCAGCTCCGGGACAGGGACCGGCGAGCAGTTCTTC.